The T cell receptor (beta chain) described here comes from a study of read filtering for tumor transcriptome and immune sequencing. Background on the study: Mean patient age was about 66 years, range about 47 to 85; 16 to 20 male, 14 to 15 female. Overall study results and limits: RNA-seq captured clonotypes less deeply and reliably than IR-seq.

Losses at the gene ends were 6 bases for V and 10 bases for J; bases not matched to a gene: 13. The CDR3 sequence is 15 residues long. Germline-derived CDR1 and CDR2 are SGHAT and FQNNGV. This clonotype has ten or more counts. Its antigen is not identified. The library was built from roughly 400 ng RNA with molecular barcoded adaptors for alpha/delta and beta/gamma chains. A single record per CDR3 protein comes from TCRdb applying MiXCR to the reads. The table lists nearly 60,000 distinct CDR3 sequences, 10% to 15% of them singletons. The sample taken for sequencing was a population of CD138-negative cells sorted from bone marrow. This clonotype was sampled from a donor aged 40 or over with multiple myeloma. This chain links TRBV11-2 with TRBJ1-4; 8 bases are a match to TRBD1. The DNA of the CDR3 is TGTGCCAGCAGACGCGACAGGGGAGATGGGGGAAAACTGTTTTTT. Residues: CASRRDRGDGGKLFF.